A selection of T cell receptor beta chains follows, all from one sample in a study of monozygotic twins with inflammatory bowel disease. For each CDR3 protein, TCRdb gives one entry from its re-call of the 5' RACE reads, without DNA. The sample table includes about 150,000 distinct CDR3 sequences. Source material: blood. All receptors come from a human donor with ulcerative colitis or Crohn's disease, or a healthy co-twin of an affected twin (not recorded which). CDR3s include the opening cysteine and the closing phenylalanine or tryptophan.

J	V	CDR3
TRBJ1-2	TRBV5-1	CASSLGQGAGGYTF
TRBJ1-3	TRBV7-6	CASSSDLSGNTIYF
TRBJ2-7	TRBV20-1	CSASRAGGTYEPYF
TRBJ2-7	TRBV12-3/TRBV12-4	CASSPRASGSVEQYF
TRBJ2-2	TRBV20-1	CSARTGGDTGELFF
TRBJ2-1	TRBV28	CASTSSGTGYEQFF
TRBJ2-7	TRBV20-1	CSPQGLRSYEQYF
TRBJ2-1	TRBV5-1	CASSPGQLRSYNEQFF
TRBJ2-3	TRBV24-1	CATSVTDTQYF
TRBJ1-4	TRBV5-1	CASSSQSWGEKLFF
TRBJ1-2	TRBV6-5	CASSHAYDRNYGYTF
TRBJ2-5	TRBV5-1	CASRTVGTGISQETQYF
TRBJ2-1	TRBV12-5	CASGLVLGTSAQTSSYNEQFF
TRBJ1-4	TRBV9	CASSVESSGKLFF
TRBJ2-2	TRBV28	CASGTSVLTGELFF
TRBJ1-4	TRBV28	CASLGTASGNEKLFF
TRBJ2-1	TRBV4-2	CASSQVANEQFF
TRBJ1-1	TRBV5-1	CASSSGTARRNTEAFF
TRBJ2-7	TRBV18	CASSPPTGNYEQYF
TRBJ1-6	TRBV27	CAGKQQGGRSNSPLHF
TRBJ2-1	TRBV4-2	CASSQDRLRGSLGEQFF
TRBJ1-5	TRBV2	CASSTRGRVNQPQHF